This T cell receptor (beta chain) appears in the sequencing data of a study of T cell repertoires in ileal Crohn's disease. The method was immunoSEQ multiplex PCR; TCRdb's version includes in-frame clones alone and lacks a portion of them. The repertoire holds 14,000 or so clones, 78% seen once, with 18% in the top ten. V dropped 4 bases and J dropped 7; count of bases not matched to a gene: 9. Germline lookup yields CDR1 ENHRY and CDR2 SYGVKD. The CDR3 covers 15 residues. Source material: ileal tissue. The source is an adult with Crohn's disease. The chain has TRBV10-3 and TRBJ2-1; 8 bases line up with TRBD2. The CDR3 bases are TGTGCCATCAGTGGGCAGACTAGCGTAGGAAATGAGCAGTTCTTC. Translation gives CAISGQTSVGNEQFF.